This TCR beta chain originates from a study of identical twins. MiXCR, run by TCRdb on the 5' RACE reads, gives a single entry per CDR3 protein. The data show roughly 540,000 distinct CDR3 sequences, about 20% seen once. These same data were also listed under a study on T cells expressing NK-cell markers. That study reports: The study found dominant NKG2C+ clonotypes at about 1.0-7.5% of CD8+ T cells in six donors.

Sequenced input: CD4+ T cells sorted from blood. This receptor was obtained from a woman between 18 and 29 years old in good health.

The CDR3 region is CASSPNTGEAGELFF. In DNA, the CDR3 is TGTGCCAGCTCACCTAACACAGGGGAGGCCGGGGAGCTGTTTTTT. V gene TRBV18 combines with J gene TRBJ2-2, with D possibly TRBD1 on 7 matching bases. CDR1 and CDR2 from the germline V gene are KGHSH and LQKENI. CDR3 size: 15 residues. V lost 3 bases and J 6 bases, leaving 14 bases between the germline ends.